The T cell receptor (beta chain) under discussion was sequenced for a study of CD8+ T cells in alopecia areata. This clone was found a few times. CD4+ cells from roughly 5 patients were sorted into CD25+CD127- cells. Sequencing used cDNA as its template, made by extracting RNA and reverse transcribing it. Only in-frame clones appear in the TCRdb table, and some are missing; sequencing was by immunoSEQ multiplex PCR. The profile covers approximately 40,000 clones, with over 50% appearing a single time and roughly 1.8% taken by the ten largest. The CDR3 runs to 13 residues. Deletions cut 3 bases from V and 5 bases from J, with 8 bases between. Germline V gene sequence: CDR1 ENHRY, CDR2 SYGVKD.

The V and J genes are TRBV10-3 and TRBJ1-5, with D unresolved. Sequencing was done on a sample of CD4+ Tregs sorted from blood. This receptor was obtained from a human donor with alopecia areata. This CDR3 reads CAISDRWDQPQHF. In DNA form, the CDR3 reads TGTGCCATCAGTGATCGTTGGGATCAGCCCCAGCATTTT.